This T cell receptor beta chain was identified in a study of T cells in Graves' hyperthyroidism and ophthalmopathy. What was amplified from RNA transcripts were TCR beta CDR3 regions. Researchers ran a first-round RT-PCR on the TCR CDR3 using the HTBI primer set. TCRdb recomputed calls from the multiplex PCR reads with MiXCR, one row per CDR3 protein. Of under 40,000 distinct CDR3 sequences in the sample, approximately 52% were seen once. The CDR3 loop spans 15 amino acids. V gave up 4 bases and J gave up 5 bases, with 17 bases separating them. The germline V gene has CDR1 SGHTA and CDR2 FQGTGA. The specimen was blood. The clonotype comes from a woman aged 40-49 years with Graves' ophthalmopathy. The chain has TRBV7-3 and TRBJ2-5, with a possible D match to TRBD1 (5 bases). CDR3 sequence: CASSSPGQLSETQYF. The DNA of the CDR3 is TGTGCCAGCAGCTCGCCAGGACAACTTAGTGAGACCCAGTACTTC. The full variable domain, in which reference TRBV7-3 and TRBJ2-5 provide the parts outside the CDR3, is GAGVSQTPSNKVTEKGKYVELRCDPISGHTALYWYRQSLGQGPEFLIYFQGTGAADDSGLPNDRFFAVRPEGSVSTLKIQRTERGDSAVYLCASSSPGQLSETQYFGPGTRLLVL.